The next 3 T cell receptor beta chains were all read from a single sample in a study of shared clonotypes between healthy human individuals (dated by TCRdb to 2019 to 2021). Library prep was done by the immunoSEQ multiplex PCR assay. TCRdb re-hosts the immuneACCESS table, in-frame sequences only. Its copies lack some clones; in the studies checked, an unresolved V gene accounts for under half of them, and the cause for the rest is not known. Counted in this sample were 2 million to 2.5 million clones; 93% of them appeared once. Around 0.4% of the sample lies in the top ten. Sequenced: naive CD4+ T cells from PBMCs. The sample's cell subset or site label, in plain terms: CD45RA+ positively selected. The source is a man aged 18 to 35 in good health. Some clones in this sample may be carry-over from other donors' samples.

Comments on this clone: This CDR3 is also generated by other DNA sequences in the sample. The chain recombines TRBV27 with TRBJ2-1; 14 nucleotides align to TRBD2. V shed 5 bases and J 9 bases; nucleotides not matched to a gene: 3. CDR1 is MNHEY and CDR2 is SMNVEV in the germline V gene (reference sequence). The CDR3 consists of 14 residues. The CDR3 loop is CASSPGLAGAEQFF. CDR3 bases: TGTGCCAGCAGTCCGGGACTAGCGGGAGCTGAGCAGTTCTTC.

This chain uses TRBV18 with TRBJ2-5; D gene uncertain. CDR1 and CDR2 from the germline V gene are KGHSH and LQKENI. The V gene lost 4 bases and the J gene lost 3 bases, with 15 bases spanning the gap. There are 15 residues in the CDR3. The CDR3 reads CASSRSVAVEETQYF. The CDR3 bases are TGTGCCAGCTCACGGTCGGTCGCGGTAGAAGAGACCCAGTACTTC.

This clone was recorded a few times. The J gene is TRBJ1-4, the V gene TRBV29-1; maybe TRBD1 (5 bases). The CDR3 consists of 13 residues. Per the germline V gene, CDR1 is SQVTM and CDR2 is ANQGSEA. V lost 4 bases to trimming and J lost 7 bases, with 13 bases between them. The CDR3 is CSVGPGFGEKLFF. Here the CDR3 DNA reads TGCAGCGTTGGTCCAGGGTTCGGTGAAAAACTGTTTTTT.